This record looks at one TCR beta chain sequence and its context. Antigen: not known. This sample is part of a study of Tregs in tolerant kidney transplant recipients. The study's findings and limits: For some patients, primers changed over time, blocking nucleotide-level comparison. Donor-specific Treg expansion exceeded global Treg expansion in tolerant patients, suggesting antigen drive.

The nonmyeloablative bone marrow transplants came from related graft donors, with transient mixed chimerism. The V gene's germline CDR1 is LNHDA and CDR2 SQIVND (reference sequence). The V gene lost 3 bases and the J gene lost 4 bases, with 15 bases spanning the gap. The CDR3 spans 15 residues. TCRdb's copy holds only in-frame clones and misses some; the assay was immunoSEQ multiplex PCR. The repertoire holds about 55,000 clones, with around 93% as singletons. The chain carries TRBV19 and TRBJ2-5; D perhaps matches TRBD1 (5 bases). The sequence came from a human patient who received a combined kidney and bone marrow transplant. Some T cells may trace back to the graft donor. The input for sequencing was CD8+ T cells from blood (PBMCs), taken 24 months after the transplant. The CDR3 protein is CASSIGAGLLETQYF. Here the CDR3 DNA reads TGTGCCAGTAGTATTGGGGCCGGGTTGTTAGAGACCCAGTACTTC. Supplemented by reference TRBV19 and TRBJ2-5, the full variable domain reads DGGITQSPKYLFRKEGQNVTLSCEQNLNHDAMYWYRQDPGQGLRLIYYSQIVNDFQKGDIAEGYSVSREKKESFPLTVTSAQKNPTAFYLCASSIGAGLLETQYFGPGTRLLVL.